A selection of T cell receptor beta chains follows, all from one sample in a study of blood T cell repertoires in COVID-19. Sequenced by immunoSEQ multiplex PCR; TCRdb stores in-frame clones only, minus some. The top ten hold under 5.5% of the sample, which has about 95,000 clones, under 90% seen once. Sequencing was carried out using peripheral blood. Every receptor here comes from a man aged 55-75 years with COVID-19, enrolled during active disease. Each CDR3 is given with its conserved first and last residue. The D gene is left open where the match is weak. The size of a clone is reported for some rows only, either as once, few or many, or as a class for expanded clones.

-	-	TRBJ2-7	TRBV29-1	CSVFSSRGEQYF	TGCAGCGTTTTCTCTAGCCGGGGCGAGCAGTACTTC
-	-	TRBJ1-1	TRBV12-3/TRBV12-4	CASTTQVNTEAFF	TGTGCCAGCACCACACAGGTGAACACTGAAGCTTTCTTT
-	-	TRBJ1-4	TRBV28	CASSWDGGGNEKLFF	TGTGCCAGCAGTTGGGATGGGGGGGGTAATGAAAAACTGTTTTTT
-	-	TRBJ1-1	TRBV7-2	CASSQAPNTEAFF	TGTGCCAGCAGCCAAGCACCGAACACTGAAGCTTTCTTT
-	-	TRBJ1-2	TRBV18	CASSLGVVAQAYGYTF	TGTGCCAGCTCACTGGGTGTGGTGGCGCAGGCCTATGGCTACACCTTC
-	TRBD2	TRBJ2-7	TRBV24-1	CATSDIGAGGYEQYF	TGTGCCACCAGTGATATAGGAGCGGGAGGCTACGAGCAGTACTTC
-	TRBD1	TRBJ1-4	TRBV19	CASSIADRGDEKLFF	TGTGCCAGTAGTATAGCCGACAGGGGGGATGAAAAACTGTTTTTT
-	TRBD1	TRBJ2-5	TRBV7-9	CASSSPRDREQETQYF	TGTGCCAGCAGCTCCCCTAGGGACAGGGAGCAAGAGACCCAGTACTTC
-	-	TRBJ2-5	TRBV28	CASALRVGGETQYF	TGTGCCAGCGCCCTCAGGGTGGGAGGAGAGACCCAGTACTTC
-	-	TRBJ2-1	TRBV3-1/TRBV3-2	CASSLPGPGGNEQFF	TGTGCCAGCAGCCTGCCGGGCCCCGGGGGAAATGAGCAGTTCTTC
-	-	TRBJ1-2	TRBV7-3	CASSFGEPGDYGYTF	TGTGCCAGCAGCTTCGGAGAGCCGGGGGACTATGGCTACACCTTC
-	TRBD1	TRBJ2-5	TRBV4-2	CASSQDRRGQETQYF	TGTGCCAGCAGCCAAGATCGCAGGGGGCAGGAGACCCAGTACTTC
-	TRBD1	TRBJ1-1	TRBV7-8	CASSLTDRGTEAFF	TGTGCCAGCAGCCTAACGGACAGGGGGACTGAAGCTTTCTTT
few	-	TRBJ1-3	TRBV7-9	CASSLRSSGNTIYF	TGTGCCAGCAGCTTGAGGTCCTCTGGAAACACCATATATTTT
-	TRBD2	TRBJ2-2	TRBV27	CASSTRDRGLAGVRTGELFF	TGTGCCAGCAGTACGAGGGACAGGGGACTAGCGGGAGTGAGGACCGGGGAGCTGTTTTTT
-	-	TRBJ2-1	TRBV27	CASSLTPDTDNEQFF	TGTGCCAGCAGTTTAACCCCCGACACCGACAATGAGCAGTTCTTC
-	TRBD1	TRBJ1-2	TRBV4-1	CASSFPTGTFGYTF	TGCGCCAGCAGCTTCCCGACAGGGACTTTTGGCTACACCTTC
-	TRBD2	TRBJ2-7	TRBV30	CAWSRLAGDRHEQYF	TGTGCCTGGAGTAGACTAGCGGGAGATCGCCACGAGCAGTACTTC
-	-	TRBJ2-1	TRBV18	CASSPAGSWYNEQFF	TGTGCCAGCTCACCGGCCGGGAGTTGGTACAATGAGCAGTTCTTC
-	TRBD1	TRBJ1-2	TRBV5-1	CASSFGATGTNYGYTF	TGCGCCAGCAGTTTTGGGGCGACAGGGACTAACTATGGCTACACCTTC
few	-	TRBJ1-6	TRBV4-2	CASSQDRVRGSPLHF	TGTGCCAGCAGCCAAGATCGCGTTCGTGGTTCACCCCTCCACTTT
-	-	TRBJ1-1	TRBV19	CASSTRSATRGAFF	TGTGCCAGTAGTACCCGATCGGCGACCCGCGGAGCTTTCTTT
-	-	TRBJ2-1	TRBV9	CASSVVALADEQFF	TGTGCCAGCAGCGTAGTGGCTCTAGCTGATGAGCAGTTCTTC
-	TRBD1	TRBJ2-2	TRBV5-1	CASSLGTGNTGELFF	TGCGCCAGCAGCTTGGGGACAGGGAACACCGGGGAGCTGTTTTTT
-	-	TRBJ2-1	TRBV2	CASSEGGDFGNEQFF	-
-	-	TRBJ1-1	TRBV2	CASSVESWDTEAFF	TGTGCCAGCAGTGTGGAGTCCTGGGACACTGAAGCTTTCTTT
-	TRBD2	TRBJ2-7	TRBV7-8	CASSISGRLAYEQYF	TGTGCCAGCAGCATAAGCGGGAGGCTCGCCTACGAGCAGTACTTC
-	TRBD1	TRBJ2-2	TRBV7-8	CASSPGGPAANTGELFF	TGTGCCAGCAGCCCAGGGGGCCCAGCGGCGAACACCGGGGAGCTGTTTTTT
-	-	TRBJ2-3	TRBV12-5	CASGLVLARTDTQYF	TGTGCTAGTGGTTTGGTATTAGCTCGGACAGATACGCAGTATTTT
-	-	TRBJ1-1	TRBV2	CASSGQPNTEAFF	TGTGCCAGCAGTGGGCAACCGAACACTGAAGCTTTCTTT
once	-	TRBJ2-5	TRBV28	CASSLTAKETQYF	TGTGCCAGCAGTTTAACCGCGAAGGAGACCCAGTACTTC
-	-	TRBJ2-7	TRBV24-1	CATSDPTDEFDEQYF	TGTGCCACCAGTGATCCGACAGACGAATTTGACGAGCAGTACTTC
few	-	TRBJ2-1	TRBV6-5	CASSYLGLGEQFF	TGTGCCAGCAGTTACTTGGGCCTGGGCGAGCAGTTCTTC
-	TRBD2	TRBJ2-5	TRBV5-4	CASSTRGGETQYF	TGTGCCAGCAGCACGCGCGGGGGGGAGACCCAGTACTTC
-	TRBD1	TRBJ2-5	TRBV2	CAETGLGETQYF	TGTGCCGAGACAGGGCTAGGAGAGACCCAGTACTTC
once	-	TRBJ1-1	TRBV6-5	CASRFRGLNTEAFF	TGTGCCAGCAGATTTAGGGGATTGAACACTGAAGCTTTCTTT
once	TRBD1	TRBJ1-1	TRBV27	CASTTNTGGTEAFF	TGTGCCAGCACGACAAATACAGGGGGCACTGAAGCTTTCTTT
-	TRBD1	TRBJ1-2	TRBV7-2	CASSSGTGLYGYTF	TGTGCCAGCAGCTCAGGGACAGGGCTCTATGGCTACACCTTC
-	TRBD2	TRBJ2-1	TRBV7-8	CASSPKRAQFSGSKNNEQFF	TGTGCCAGCAGCCCTAAAAGGGCCCAGTTTAGCGGGAGTAAAAACAATGAGCAGTTCTTC
once	-	TRBJ1-2	TRBV6-5	CASSYSEGDGYTF	TGTGCCAGCAGTTACTCCGAGGGGGATGGCTACACCTTC
-	-	TRBJ1-2	TRBV19	CASSKTDKYYGYTF	TGTGCCAGTAGTAAAACAGATAAGTACTATGGCTACACCTTC
-	-	TRBJ1-1	TRBV6-5	CASSYGGEGGISEAFF	TGTGCCAGCAGTTACGGGGGGGAAGGGGGGATTTCTGAAGCTTTCTTT
-	TRBD1	TRBJ1-1	TRBV6-5	CASIPQTGGDTEAFF	TGTGCCAGCATACCCCAGACAGGGGGGGACACTGAAGCTTTCTTT
few	-	TRBJ1-1	TRBV10-1	CASSVGETEAFF	TGCGCCAGCAGTGTTGGGGAGACCGAAGCTTTCTTT
-	-	TRBJ2-7	TRBV19	CASKSSELSYEQYF	TGTGCCAGTAAGTCTAGCGAATTATCCTACGAGCAGTACTTC
-	TRBD1	TRBJ1-2	TRBV10-3	CAISESQGAYGYTF	TGTGCCATCAGTGAGTCCCAGGGGGCTTATGGCTACACCTTC
once	-	TRBJ1-2	TRBV10-3	CAIGSARGGGGYTF	TGTGCCATCGGGTCTGCGAGGGGAGGGGGTGGCTACACCTTC
-	-	TRBJ2-3	TRBV12-2	CASRLTGREGPRKDTQYF	TGTGCAAGTCGCTTAACTGGGCGGGAGGGCCCAAGAAAAGATACGCAGTATTTT
-	-	TRBJ2-7	TRBV5-1	CASSFGLGYEQYF	TGCGCCAGCAGCTTTGGGCTCGGCTACGAGCAGTACTTC
-	TRBD1	TRBJ2-7	TRBV15	CATSRYNRGYEQYF	TGTGCCACCAGCAGATATAACAGGGGGTACGAGCAGTACTTC
many	TRBD1	TRBJ2-2	TRBV2	CASFRDRTTGELFF	TGTGCCTCATTTCGGGACAGAACCACCGGGGAGCTGTTTTTT
-	TRBD1	TRBJ1-2	TRBV5-6	CASSWGGQGRTF	TGTGCCAGCAGCTGGGGAGGACAGGGCCGTACCTTC
-	-	TRBJ2-7	TRBV2	CASSVADYEQYF	TGTGCCAGCAGTGTGGCCGACTACGAGCAGTACTTC
-	TRBD1	TRBJ2-7	TRBV6-6	CASSDLTGCLF	TGTGCCAGCAGTGACCTGACAGGGTGCCTCTTC
-	TRBD1	TRBJ1-2	TRBV19	CASRATGARGGYTF	TGTGCCAGTAGAGCAACAGGGGCCCGGGGTGGCTACACCTTC
once	TRBD1	TRBJ2-1	TRBV28	CASSSSGQGDNEQFF	TGTGCCAGCAGTTCCTCGGGACAGGGGGACAATGAGCAGTTCTTC
-	-	TRBJ2-7	TRBV21-1	CASSKLPTSGRHEQYF	TGTGCCAGCAGCAAATTACCGACTAGCGGTCGCCACGAGCAGTACTTC